The following is a TCR beta chain sequence with its context. The CDR3 spans 12 residues. CDR1 and CDR2 (germline): SGHAT, FQNNGV. Trimming pared 3 bases from V and 6 bases from J, leaving 9 bases between. The CDR3 regions of TCR beta were amplified from RNA transcripts. The TCR CDR3 was amplified in a first-round RT-PCR using the HTBI primer set. MiXCR, applied by TCRdb to the multiplex PCR reads, yields one record per CDR3 protein. The sample gives hundreds of thousands of distinct CDR3 sequences, around 38% of which show up once; 7% to 10% is in the top ten. The entry originates in a study of T cells in Graves' hyperthyroidism and ophthalmopathy.

The chain joins TRBV11-2 to TRBJ2-7; possible D gene TRBD2, 5 bases. This clonotype was sampled from a man younger than 35 with Graves' hyperthyroidism. The sample taken for sequencing was blood. CDR3 sequence (DNA): TGTGCCAGCAGCTTTCCGGGATTCGAGCAGTACTTC. It yields the protein CASSFPGFEQYF. Using reference TRBV11-2 and TRBJ2-7 for the parts outside the CDR3, the full variable domain is EAGVAQSPRYKIIEKRQSVAFWCNPISGHATLYWYQQILGQGPKLLIQFQNNGVVDDSQLPKDRFSAERLKGVDSTLKIQPAKLEDSAVYLCASSFPGFEQYFGPGTRLTVT.